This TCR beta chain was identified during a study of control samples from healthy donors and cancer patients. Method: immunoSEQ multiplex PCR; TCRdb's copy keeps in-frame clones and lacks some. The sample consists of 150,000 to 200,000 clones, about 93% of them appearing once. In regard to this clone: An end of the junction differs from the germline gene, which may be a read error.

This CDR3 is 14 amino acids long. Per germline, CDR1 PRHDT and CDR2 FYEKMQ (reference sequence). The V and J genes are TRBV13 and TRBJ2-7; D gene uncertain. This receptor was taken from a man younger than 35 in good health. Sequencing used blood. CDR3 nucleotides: TGTGCCAGCAGCTTAAGACTCCCGCCGCGATTACTTTCGTTC. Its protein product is CASSLRLPPRLLSF. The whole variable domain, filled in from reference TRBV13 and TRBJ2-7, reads AAGVIQSPRHLIKEKRETATLKCYPIPRHDTVYWYQQGPGQDPQFLISFYEKMQSDKGSIPDRFSAQQFSDYHSELNMSSLELGDSALYFCASSLRLPPRLLSFGPGTRLTVT.